This T cell receptor beta chain was captured in a study of blood T cell repertoires in COVID-19. As for the study in general: Material from acute and convalescent COVID-19 was sourced from the United States, Italy and Spain.

The assay was immunoSEQ multiplex PCR, and TCRdb's table has in-frame clones only and misses some. The sample lists 150,000 or so clones, 87% occurring once. Germline V gene sequence: CDR1 SGHAT, CDR2 FQNNGV. CDR3 length: 15 residues. V lost 6 bases, J lost 0 bases, and 14 bases lay in between. Sequenced input: PBMCs or T cells enriched from blood (not recorded which). The V gene is TRBV11-2, the J gene TRBJ1-2; tentative D call: TRBD1 (6 bases). This sequence was found in a woman aged 35 to 49 who had been exposed to COVID-19. CDR3 sequence: CASSFTGLPNYGYTF. Here the CDR3 DNA reads TGTGCCAGCAGTTTTACAGGGCTCCCTAACTATGGCTACACCTTC.